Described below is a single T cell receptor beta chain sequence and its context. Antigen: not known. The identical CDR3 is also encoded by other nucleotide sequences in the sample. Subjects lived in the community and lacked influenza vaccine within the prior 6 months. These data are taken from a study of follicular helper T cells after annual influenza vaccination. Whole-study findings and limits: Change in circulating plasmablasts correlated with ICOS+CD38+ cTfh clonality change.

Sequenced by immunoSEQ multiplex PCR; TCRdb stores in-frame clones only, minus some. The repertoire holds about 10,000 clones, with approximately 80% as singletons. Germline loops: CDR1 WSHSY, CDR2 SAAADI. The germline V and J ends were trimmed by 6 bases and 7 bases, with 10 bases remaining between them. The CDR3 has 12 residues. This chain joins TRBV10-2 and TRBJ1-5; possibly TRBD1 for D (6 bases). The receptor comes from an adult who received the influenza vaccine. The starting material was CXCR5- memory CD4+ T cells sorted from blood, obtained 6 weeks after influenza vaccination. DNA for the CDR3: TGCGCCAGCAGACAGGGTGACCAGCCCCAGCATTTT. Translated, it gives CASRQGDQPQHF.